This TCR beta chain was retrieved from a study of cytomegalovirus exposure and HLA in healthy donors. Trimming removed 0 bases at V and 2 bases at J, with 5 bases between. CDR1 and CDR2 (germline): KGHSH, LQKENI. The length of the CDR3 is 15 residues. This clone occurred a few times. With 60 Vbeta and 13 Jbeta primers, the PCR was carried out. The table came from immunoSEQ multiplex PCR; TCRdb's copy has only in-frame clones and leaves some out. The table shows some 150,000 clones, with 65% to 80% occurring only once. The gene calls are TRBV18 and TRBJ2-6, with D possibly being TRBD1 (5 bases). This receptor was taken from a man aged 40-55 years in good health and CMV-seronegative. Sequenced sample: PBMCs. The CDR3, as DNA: TGTGCCAGCTCACCACCAGGGGCTGGGGCCAACGTCCTGACTTTC. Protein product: CASSPPGAGANVLTF.